The 24 T cell receptor beta chains below were found in one sample sequenced in a study of cytomegalovirus exposure and HLA in healthy donors. 13 Jbeta primers and 60 Vbeta primers were used for the PCR. Clones were read by immunoSEQ multiplex PCR, and TCRdb kept only the in-frame ones, dropping some. This sample carries 120,000 or so clones, roughly 80% of them seen once, and the ten largest clones take around 3%. Sequenced sample: PBMCs. The receptors stem from a woman between 40 and 55 years old in good health and CMV-seropositive.

V gene TRBV7-2 combines with J gene TRBJ2-7; 9 nucleotides align to TRBD2. Germline assignment: CDR1 SGHTA and CDR2 FQGNSA. This CDR3 has 15 amino acids. The V gene end was trimmed by 5 bases and the J gene end by 4 bases; junction bases not matched to a gene: 9. The CDR3 region has the DNA TGTGCCAGCAGCATCAAAGCGGGAGGCGCGTACGAGCAGTACTTC. This sequence encodes CASSIKAGGAYEQYF.

The genes are TRBV5-4 and TRBJ2-7, with 7 bases matching TRBD2. Germline V gene sequence: CDR1 SGHNT, CDR2 YYREEE (reference sequence). CDR3 length: 15 residues. Germline trimming cut 0 bases from V and 5 bases from J; bases unmatched to any gene: 8. In nucleotides, the CDR3 is TGTGCCAGCAGCTTGGCCGGGGGGAGTCCCCACGAGCAGTACTTC. It codes for CASSLAGGSPHEQYF.

This sequence joins TRBV7-2 and TRBJ2-5; TRBD2 might be the D (5 bases). Matching the DNA end better, TRBJ2-7 makes the J call doubtful. Germline values: CDR1 SGHTA, CDR2 FQGNSA. This CDR3 has 19 residues. The CDR3 DNA follows: TGTGCCAGCAGCTTAGTTGGCCCCTTGGCAAGCGGCAGCTCCTACGAGCAGTACTTC. Its protein product is CASSLVGPLASGSSYEQYF.

The chain is built from TRBV6-1 and TRBJ1-1; no definite D call. CDR1 is MNHNS, CDR2 SASEGT, per germline. The CDR3 spans 12 residues. Between the trimmed V and J ends, which lost 0 bases and 7 bases, there was a span of 6 bases. CDR3 loop: CASSEAAIEAFF. CDR3 sequence (DNA): TGTGCCAGCAGTGAAGCGGCAATTGAAGCTTTCTTT.

The gene calls are TRBV4-3 and TRBJ2-1; D gene unclear. Trimming removed 4 bases at V and 9 bases at J, with 16 bases between. The germline CDR1 and CDR2 sequences are LGHNA and YSLEER. The CDR3 has 14 amino acids. The CDR3 here is CASSLFLDGGEQFF. CDR3 nucleotide sequence: TGCGCCAGCAGCCTTTTTCTCGACGGCGGTGAGCAGTTCTTC.

The chain joins TRBV30 to TRBJ1-3; 7 nucleotides line up with TRBD1. This CDR3 comprises 14 residues. Germline V gene lookup returns CDR1 GTSNPN and CDR2 SVGIG (reference sequence). V shed 2 bases, J shed 4 bases, and the junction held 5 bases outside the gene matches. The CDR3 sequence is CAWSRQGTGNTIYF. CDR3 bases: TGTGCCTGGAGTCGACAGGGAACGGGAAACACCATATATTTT.

The chain joins TRBV5-6 to TRBJ2-1; 12 nucleotides line up with TRBD2. CDR3 size: 18 residues. The germline V gene has CDR1 SGHDT and CDR2 YYEEEE. V shed 0 bases and J 7 bases; nucleotides not matched to a gene: 11. CDR3: CASSLAALTSGSRNEQFF. In DNA, the CDR3 is TGTGCCAGCAGCTTGGCCGCCCTGACTAGCGGGAGCCGGAATGAGCAGTTCTTC.

This chain uses TRBV18 with TRBJ1-4; D not certain. Deletions cut 3 bases from V and 5 bases from J, with 10 bases between. The CDR3 is 14 residues long. The V gene's germline CDR1 is KGHSH and CDR2 LQKENI. Written as DNA, the CDR3 is TGTGCCAGCTCACCTGGGCAGCACAATGAAAAACTGTTTTTT. This gives the protein CASSPGQHNEKLFF.

The J gene is TRBJ2-3, the V gene TRBV5-6, with D possibly being TRBD2 (6 bases). Deletions cut 7 bases from V and 5 bases from J, with 17 bases between. Germline-derived CDR1 and CDR2 are SGHDT and YYEEEE. The CDR3 is 14 amino acids. As DNA, the CDR3 is TGTGCCAGCTTGTCCCTAGCGCGGGGAGATACGCAGTATTTT. Its translation is CASLSLARGDTQYF.

A single count supports this clone. The chain uses TRBV25-1 and TRBJ2-5; D may be TRBD2 (6 bases). The J call is doubtful: the DNA matches TRBJ2-7 better. The length of the CDR3 is 14 residues. The germline V gene has CDR1 MGHDK and CDR2 SYGVNS. The CDR3, as DNA: TGTGCCAGCAGTGCCCCGGGACTTACCTACGAGCAGTACTTC. As protein: CASSAPGLTYEQYF.

V usage is TRBV4-1 and J usage is TRBJ2-7, with TRBD2 matching over 10 bases. This CDR3 comprises 16 residues. Germline V gene lookup returns CDR1 MGHRA and CDR2 YSYEKL. The junction had 4 bases not matched to a gene; V was cut back by 0 bases and J by 2 bases. The CDR3 sequence is CASSQDGLAGAYEQYF. As DNA, the CDR3 is TGCGCCAGCAGCCAAGACGGGCTAGCGGGGGCCTACGAGCAGTACTTC.

This clone has a single count. The chain combines TRBV6-1 with TRBJ2-7, with 8 positions matching TRBD1. Losses at the gene ends were 1 base for V and 4 bases for J; bases not matched to a gene: 6. This CDR3 comprises 15 residues. Germline V gene lookup returns CDR1 MNHNS and CDR2 SASEGT. The CDR3 reads CASSEGTGRRYEQYF. The CDR3 DNA is TGTGCCAGCAGTGAAGGGACAGGGAGGAGGTACGAGCAGTACTTC.

The J gene is TRBJ1-4, the V gene TRBV21-1; the table's D call of TRBD1 was not tested on the DNA. TRBV21-1 is a pseudogene. The CDR3 is 16 amino acids. DNA for the CDR3: TGTGCCAGCAGCAAAAGACCGACAGGGCTCAATGAAAAACTGTTTTTT. It translates to CASSKRPTGLNEKLFF.

The J gene is TRBJ1-1, the V gene TRBV15, with D perhaps matching TRBD1 (6 bases). The CDR3 is 15 residues long. V lost 7 bases to trimming and J lost 0 bases, with 15 bases between them. From germline, CDR1 is LNHNV and CDR2 YYDKDF (reference sequence). Written as DNA, the CDR3 is TGTGCCACCATCAAAGGGGGGGCCATGAACACTGAAGCTTTCTTT. Translation gives CATIKGGAMNTEAFF. Using reference TRBV15 and TRBJ1-1 for the parts outside the CDR3, the full variable domain is DAMVIQNPRYQVTQFGKPVTLSCSQTLNHNVMYWYQQKSSQAPKLLFHYYDKDFNNEADTPDNFQSRRPNTSFCFLDIRSPGLGDTAMYLCATIKGGAMNTEAFFGQGTRLTVV.

The chain joins TRBV19 to TRBJ1-1; D not certain. The CDR3 is 11 amino acids. The germline gives CDR1 LNHDA, CDR2 SQIVND (reference sequence). The V and J ends lost 6 bases and 7 bases respectively, with 9 bases between them. The DNA for the CDR3 is TGTGCCAGTAGACTCCAGGATGAAGCTTTCTTT. This translates into CASRLQDEAFF. The full variable domain, with the rest looked up from reference TRBV19 and TRBJ1-1, is DGGITQSPKYLFRKEGQNVTLSCEQNLNHDAMYWYRQDPGQGLRLIYYSQIVNDFQKGDIAEGYSVSREKKESFPLTVTSAQKNPTAFYLCASRLQDEAFFGQGTRLTVV.

The chain uses TRBV7-9 and TRBJ2-1, with 7 positions matching TRBD1. CDR1 and CDR2 (germline): SEHNR, FQNEAQ (reference sequence). V dropped 4 bases and J dropped 7; count of bases not matched to a gene: 4. This CDR3 region has 13 residues. CDR3 coding DNA: TGTGCCAGCAGCTGGGGACAGAAGAATGAGCAGTTCTTC. This codes for CASSWGQKNEQFF.

The chain has TRBV4-2 and TRBJ2-3; 13 nucleotides align to TRBD2. J was trimmed by 4 bases and V by 3 bases; bases with no gene match: 13. The CDR3 extends over 19 amino acids. Germline V CDR1 and CDR2: LGHNA, YNFKEQ. The CDR3 spells CASSQHHETSGGAPDTQYF. For the CDR3, the DNA is TGTGCCAGCAGCCAGCATCATGAAACTAGCGGGGGGGCCCCAGATACGCAGTATTTT.

The V call is TRBV7-2, the J call TRBJ1-2; 11 bases agree with TRBD1. The CDR3 runs 14 residues. The germline gives CDR1 SGHTA, CDR2 FQGNSA. The V gene end was trimmed by 6 bases and the J gene end by 8 bases; junction bases not matched to a gene: 8. The CDR3 DNA reads as TGTGCCAGCAGTCTCGGACAGGGGGCGCGAGGCTACACCTTC. Translating gives CASSLGQGARGYTF.

The chain combines TRBV2 with TRBJ1-5, with 8 nucleotides matching TRBD1. This CDR3 contains 15 residues. The V gene end was trimmed by 4 bases and the J gene end by 6 bases; junction bases not matched to a gene: 8. Per germline, CDR1 SNHLY and CDR2 FYNNEI. CDR3 in amino acids: CASSVENRGSQPQHF. The CDR3 nucleotides read TGTGCCAGCAGTGTAGAGAACAGGGGGTCTCAGCCCCAGCATTTT.

This clone was seen only once. This chain connects TRBV27 to TRBJ2-7, with 12 bases matching TRBD1. This CDR3 is built from 16 residues. V dropped 2 bases and J dropped 2; count of bases not matched to a gene: 4. Per the germline V gene, CDR1 is MNHEY and CDR2 is SMNVEV (reference sequence). The CDR3 loop reads CASSLGTGGAAYEQYF. In DNA form, the CDR3 reads TGTGCCAGCAGTTTAGGGACAGGGGGCGCGGCCTACGAGCAGTACTTC.

The V and J genes are TRBV10-1 and TRBJ1-1; TRBD1 matches 7 bases. The junction had 13 bases not matched to a gene; V was cut back by 0 bases and J by 0 bases. Per germline, CDR1 WNHNN and CDR2 SYGVQD (reference sequence). This CDR3 has 19 amino acids. The CDR3 DNA follows: TGCGCCAGCAGTGAGTCGAATAGTTGGACAGGCAATTTGAACACTGAAGCTTTCTTT. This codes for CASSESNSWTGNLNTEAFF.

This rearrangement joins TRBV19 to TRBJ1-4; D is possibly TRBD1 (6 bases). V was shortened by 5 bases and J by 3 bases, with 16 bases between the two germline ends. The CDR3 covers 16 residues. Germline assignment: CDR1 LNHDA and CDR2 SQIVND (reference sequence). The CDR3 bases are TGTGCCAGTAGTTCCTATATGGCAGGGGCTAATGAAAAACTGTTTTTT. Translation gives CASSSYMAGANEKLFF.

The chain combines TRBV7-9 with TRBJ2-1; 10 bases map to TRBD2. Germline trimming cut 3 bases from V and 2 bases from J; bases unmatched to any gene: 4. Germline values: CDR1 SEHNR, CDR2 FQNEAQ (reference sequence). This CDR3 has 16 residues. CDR3 amino acids: CASSLAGTSAYNEQFF. CDR3 bases: TGTGCCAGCAGCTTGGCCGGGACTAGCGCCTACAATGAGCAGTTCTTC.

The J gene is TRBJ2-3, the V gene TRBV5-1; 9 bases match TRBD1. Germline CDR1 is SGHRS and CDR2 is YFSETQ. Trimming removed 1 base from V and 3 bases from J; junction bases left unmatched: 9. The CDR3 is 17 residues long. CDR3 region: CASSLIPGTGRTDTQYF. CDR3 DNA: TGCGCCAGCAGCTTGATCCCCGGGACAGGGCGGACAGATACGCAGTATTTT.